Following are 20 T cell receptor beta chains from one sample sequenced in a study of blood T cell repertoires in COVID-19. Clones were read by immunoSEQ multiplex PCR, and TCRdb kept only the in-frame ones, dropping some. The sample lists 200,000 to 300,000 clones, about 83% seen once, with approximately 5.7% in the top ten. Input material: peripheral blood. These receptors were obtained from a human donor in a cohort sampled during active COVID-19.

This sequence joins TRBV6-1 and TRBJ2-2; D possibly corresponds to TRBD2 (6 bases). V was clipped by 3 bases and J by 9 bases, with 17 bases between them. Germline-derived CDR1 and CDR2 are MNHNS and SASEGT. This CDR3 comprises 15 residues. CDR3 residues: CASSDPGLLPRELFF. The DNA for the CDR3 is TGTGCCAGCAGTGACCCTGGACTACTTCCCCGGGAGCTGTTTTTT.

This chain joins TRBV4-1 and TRBJ1-1; D not certain. CDR1 and CDR2 from the germline V gene are MGHRA and YSYEKL. V was pared by 7 bases and J by 5 bases, with 8 bases between. This CDR3 has 11 residues. In DNA form, the CDR3 reads TGCGCCAGCAAACGAGGGACTGAAGCTTTCTTT. Translated, it gives CASKRGTEAFF.

CDR3 DNA: TGCGCCAGCAGCGTGGGAGGAGGGATCAATCAGCCCCAGCATTTT. This translates into CASSVGGGINQPQHF. The rearrangement links TRBV5-1 to TRBJ1-5; D is ambiguous. Germline assignment: CDR1 SGHRS and CDR2 YFSETQ. Trimming cost V 4 bases and J 3 bases, with 14 bases left between them. This CDR3 has 15 residues.

In this sample, this clone turned up a few times. CDR3 in DNA: TGTGCCAGCAGGCAGAAGCGGGAGGTAAAGACCCAGTACTTC. Its protein is CASRQKREVKTQYF. The chain uses TRBV28 and TRBJ2-5, with 9 bases matching TRBD2. Per the germline V gene, CDR1 is MDHEN and CDR2 is SYDVKM. The CDR3 totals 14 residues. V was pared by 6 bases and J by 6 bases, with 8 bases of the junction left unmatched.

J is TRBJ2-3 and V is TRBV15; maybe TRBD2 (6 bases). Trimming left V 0 bases short and J 9 bases short, with 13 bases between. Germline values: CDR1 LNHNV, CDR2 YYDKDF (reference sequence). The CDR3 is made up of 14 amino acids. CDR3 nucleotide sequence: TGTGCCACCAGCAGAGATCGGTCAGGAGGGACGCAGTATTTT. This codes for CATSRDRSGGTQYF.

The rearrangement joins TRBV10-1 to TRBJ2-7; D might be TRBD2 (7 bases). V was cut by 3 bases and J by 2 bases, with 17 bases left in between. The CDR3 contains 16 residues. From germline, CDR1 is WNHNN and CDR2 SYGVQD (reference sequence). CDR3 loop: CASSDYMPGGTYEQYF. CDR3 bases: TGCGCCAGCAGTGATTACATGCCGGGGGGCACCTACGAGCAGTACTTC.

V gene TRBV19 combines with J gene TRBJ2-2; D is possibly TRBD1 (6 bases). Trimming pared 4 bases from V and 1 base from J, leaving 13 bases between. This CDR3 is built from 16 residues. Looked up from germline, CDR1 is LNHDA and CDR2 is SQIVND (reference sequence). The CDR3: CASSTGAGWNTGELFF. The CDR3 nucleotides are TGTGCCAGTAGTACAGGGGCCGGATGGAACACCGGGGAGCTGTTTTTT.

This chain joins TRBV7-8 and TRBJ1-5; D possibly corresponds to TRBD1 (6 bases). CDR3 length: 17 amino acids. Germline V gene lookup returns CDR1 SGHVS and CDR2 FQNEAQ. V was shortened by 3 bases and J by 0 bases, with 15 bases between the two germline ends. CDR3 sequence: CASSFMTGPNSNQPQHF. CDR3 in DNA: TGTGCCAGCAGCTTCATGACAGGCCCTAATAGCAATCAGCCCCAGCATTTT.

V gene TRBV5-1 combines with J gene TRBJ2-1; 8 bases map to TRBD1. This CDR3 is 14 amino acids long. CDR1 is SGHRS and CDR2 is YFSETQ in the germline V gene. V was pared by 4 bases and J by 10 bases, with 10 bases of the junction left unmatched. The CDR3 spells CASSQGTGGLEQFF. The DNA for the CDR3 is TGCGCCAGCAGCCAGGGAACAGGGGGATTAGAGCAGTTCTTC.

This chain connects TRBV7-9 to TRBJ2-7; 9 positions agree with TRBD1. With 1 base clipped from V and 4 bases from J, the junction kept 8 bases outside the gene matches. CDR1 and CDR2 from the germline V gene are SEHNR and FQNEAQ (reference sequence). The CDR3 is made up of 16 amino acids. The CDR3, as DNA: TGTGCCAGCAGCTTAGAAAGAGGCGGGACAGGGTACGAGCAGTACTTC. Its protein product is CASSLERGGTGYEQYF.

The genes are TRBV3-1 (or the pseudogene TRBV3-2) and TRBJ2-3; D might be TRBD2 (5 bases). The CDR3 is 14 amino acids. Trimming stripped 4 bases from V and 5 bases from J, with 13 bases between. CDR1 LGHDT and CDR2 YNNKEL come from the germline V gene (reference sequence). In nucleotides, the CDR3 is TGTGCCAGCAGCCCCTACTTGGGGAGAGATACGCAGTATTTT. It codes for CASSPYLGRDTQYF.

V is TRBV11-2 and J is TRBJ2-1, with 8 bases lining up with TRBD2. V lost 4 bases and J lost 5; bases outside the gene matches: 10. Germline CDR1 SGHAT, CDR2 FQNNGV. The length of the CDR3 is 16 residues. In DNA form, the CDR3 reads TGTGCCAGCAGCTCACGATGGACTAGCTCGGACAATGAGCAGTTCTTC. It is translated as CASSSRWTSSDNEQFF.

This chain joins TRBV10-3 and TRBJ1-5; possibly TRBD1 for D (6 bases). The CDR3 is 13 residues long. Germline V gene sequence: CDR1 ENHRY, CDR2 SYGVKD. V was clipped by 4 bases and J by 7 bases, with 11 bases between them. CDR3 region: CAISAGDGQPQHF. The CDR3 nucleotides are TGTGCCATCAGTGCAGGGGATGGGCAGCCCCAGCATTTT.

This clone was found once. This chain joins TRBV5-6 and TRBJ2-5; 9 nucleotides align to TRBD1. Germline CDR1 is SGHDT and CDR2 is YYEEEE. The J segment lost 6 bases and the V segment lost 0 bases, leaving 12 bases of the junction unmatched. CDR3 length equals 17 residues. In nucleotides, the CDR3 is TGTGCCAGCAGCTTGGGAGGGACAGGGCCGTTAGGAAAGACCCAGTACTTC. Translating gives CASSLGGTGPLGKTQYF.

This clone showed up just a few times. J is TRBJ2-3 and V is TRBV6-6; 8 nucleotides agree with TRBD1. The CDR3 is 14 amino acids. Looked up from germline, CDR1 is MNHNY and CDR2 is SVGAGI (reference sequence). After removal of 5 bases from V and 4 bases from J, the junction contained 5 bases not matched to a gene. This chain's CDR3 is CASSRQGRADTQYF. As DNA, the CDR3 is TGTGCCAGCAGTCGACAGGGGCGGGCAGATACGCAGTATTTT.

This clone was recorded only once. The chain combines TRBV5-6 with TRBJ1-1; the D is unclear. The CDR3 has 13 amino acids. CDR1 is SGHDT, CDR2 YYEEEE, per germline. The ends were cut back, 2 bases at V and 4 bases at J, with 9 bases in the middle. CDR3 coding DNA: TGTGCCAGCAGCTTACCAGCGATCACTGAAGCTTTCTTT. Amino acids: CASSLPAITEAFF.

CDR3 residues: CASTRPRHIYNEQFF. CDR3 nucleotide sequence: TGTGCCAGTACTCGGCCGCGACACATCTACAATGAGCAGTTCTTC. The chain has TRBV28 and TRBJ2-1; D is uncertain. CDR1 MDHEN and CDR2 SYDVKM come from the germline V gene. Trimming shortened V by 9 bases and J by 3 bases, and 18 bases separated the two germline ends. The CDR3 has 15 residues.

J is TRBJ1-4 and V is TRBV5-1; D not resolved. The CDR3 spans 16 residues. V was pared by 0 bases and J by 5 bases, with 14 bases between. Germline loops: CDR1 SGHRS, CDR2 YFSETQ. Here the CDR3 DNA reads TGCGCCAGCAGCTTGGCTAACCGACATAACAATGAAAAACTGTTTTTT. It specifies CASSLANRHNNEKLFF.

This clone was seen a single time. The CDR3 DNA reads TGTGCCAGCTCAACAGGGGTTAATGAAAAACTGTTTTTT. It encodes CASSTGVNEKLFF. The V gene is TRBV18, the J gene TRBJ1-4; 7 bases are shared with TRBD1. The CDR3 is made up of 13 amino acids. In germline, CDR1 is KGHSH, CDR2 LQKENI. The junction had 1 base not matched to a gene; V was cut back by 5 bases and J by 4 bases.

The rearrangement uses TRBV12-5 and TRBJ1-6; possibly TRBD1 for D (6 bases). The CDR3 sequence is 13 residues long. V was cut by 2 bases and J by 9 bases, with 8 bases left in between. Germline V lookup: CDR1 LGHNT, CDR2 FRNRAP. The chain's CDR3 is CASGLTGSSPLHF. The CDR3 coding sequence is TGTGCTAGTGGTTTGACAGGGAGTTCACCCCTCCACTTT.